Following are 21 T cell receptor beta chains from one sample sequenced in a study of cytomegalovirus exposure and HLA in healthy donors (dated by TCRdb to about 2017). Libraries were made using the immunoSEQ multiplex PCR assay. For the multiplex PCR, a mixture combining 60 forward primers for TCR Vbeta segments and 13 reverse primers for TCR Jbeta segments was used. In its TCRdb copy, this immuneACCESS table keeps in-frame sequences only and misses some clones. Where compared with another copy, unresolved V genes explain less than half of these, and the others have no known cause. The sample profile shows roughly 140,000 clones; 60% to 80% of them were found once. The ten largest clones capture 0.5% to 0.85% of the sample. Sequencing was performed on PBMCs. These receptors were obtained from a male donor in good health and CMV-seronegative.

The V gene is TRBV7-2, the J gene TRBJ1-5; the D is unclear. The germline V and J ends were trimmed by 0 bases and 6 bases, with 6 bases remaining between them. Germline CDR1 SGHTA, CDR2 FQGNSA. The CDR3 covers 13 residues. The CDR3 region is CASSLALGQPQHF. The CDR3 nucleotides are TGTGCCAGCAGCTTAGCGCTCGGTCAGCCCCAGCATTTT.

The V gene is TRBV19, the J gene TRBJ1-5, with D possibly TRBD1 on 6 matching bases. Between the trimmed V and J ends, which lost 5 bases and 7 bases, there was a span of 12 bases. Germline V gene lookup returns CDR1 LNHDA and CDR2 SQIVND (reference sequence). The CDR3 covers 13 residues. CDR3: CASSYRVNQPQHF. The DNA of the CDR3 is TGTGCCAGTAGTTACAGGGTGAACCAGCCCCAGCATTTT.

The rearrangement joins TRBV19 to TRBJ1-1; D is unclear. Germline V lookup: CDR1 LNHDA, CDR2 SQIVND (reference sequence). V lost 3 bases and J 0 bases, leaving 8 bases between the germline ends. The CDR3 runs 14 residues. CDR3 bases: TGTGCCAGTAGTATCGGTAATCTGAACACTGAAGCTTTCTTT. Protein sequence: CASSIGNLNTEAFF.

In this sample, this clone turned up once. The CDR3 nucleotides are TGTGCCAGCAGTTACTCGGGCGGGGTAAGCTCCTACGAGCAGTACTTC. Translation: CASSYSGGVSSYEQYF. The chain employs TRBV6-5 and TRBJ2-5; a weak D match, TRBD2 (6 bases). The J call is uncertain, as TRBJ2-7 better fits the DNA end. This CDR3 is built from 16 residues. CDR1 is MNHEY and CDR2 is SVGAGI in the germline V gene.

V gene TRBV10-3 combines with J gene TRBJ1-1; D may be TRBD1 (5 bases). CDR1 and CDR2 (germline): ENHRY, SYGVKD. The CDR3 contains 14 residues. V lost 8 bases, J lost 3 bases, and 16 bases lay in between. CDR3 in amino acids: CAIGKAAGDTEAFF. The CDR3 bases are TGTGCCATCGGTAAGGCGGCGGGGGACACTGAAGCTTTCTTT.

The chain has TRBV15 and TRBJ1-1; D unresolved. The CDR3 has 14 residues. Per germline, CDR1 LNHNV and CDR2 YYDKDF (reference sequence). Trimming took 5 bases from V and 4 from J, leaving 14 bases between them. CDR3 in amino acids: CATSPNSGGTEAFF. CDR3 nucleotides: TGTGCCACCAGCCCTAATAGCGGCGGCACTGAAGCTTTCTTT.

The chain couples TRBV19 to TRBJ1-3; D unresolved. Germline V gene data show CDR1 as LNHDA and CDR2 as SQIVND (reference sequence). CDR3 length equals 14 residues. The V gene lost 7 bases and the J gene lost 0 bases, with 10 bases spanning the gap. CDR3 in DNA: TGTGCCAGTATTGACGGAGGCTCTGGAAACACCATATATTTT. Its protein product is CASIDGGSGNTIYF.

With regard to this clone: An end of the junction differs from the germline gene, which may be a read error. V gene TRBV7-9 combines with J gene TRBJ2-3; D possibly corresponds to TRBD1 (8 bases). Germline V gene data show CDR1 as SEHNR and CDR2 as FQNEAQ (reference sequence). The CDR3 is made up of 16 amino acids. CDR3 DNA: TGTTCCAGCAGAACAGGGGGGGAGCTTAGGACAGATACGCAGTATTTT. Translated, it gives CSSRTGGELRTDTQYF. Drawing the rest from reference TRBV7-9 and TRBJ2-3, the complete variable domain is DTGVSQNPRHKITKRGQNVTFRCDPISEHNRLYWYRQTLGQGPEFLTYFQNEAQLEKSRLLSDRFSAERPKGSFSTLEIQRTEQGDSAMYLCSSRTGGELRTDTQYFGPGTRLTVL.

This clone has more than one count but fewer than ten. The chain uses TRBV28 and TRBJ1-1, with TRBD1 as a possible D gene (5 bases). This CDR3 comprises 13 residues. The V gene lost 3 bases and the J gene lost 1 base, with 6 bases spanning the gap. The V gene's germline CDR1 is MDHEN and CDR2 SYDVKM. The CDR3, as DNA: TGTGCCAGCAGTTTGGGGGGGAACACTGAAGCTTTCTTT. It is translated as CASSLGGNTEAFF.

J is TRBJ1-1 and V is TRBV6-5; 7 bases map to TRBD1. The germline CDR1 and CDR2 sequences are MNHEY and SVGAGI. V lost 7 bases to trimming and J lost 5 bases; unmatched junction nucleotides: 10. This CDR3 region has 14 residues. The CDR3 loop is CASTLRTGQTEAFF. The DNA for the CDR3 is TGTGCCAGCACCCTTCGGACAGGTCAAACTGAAGCTTTCTTT.

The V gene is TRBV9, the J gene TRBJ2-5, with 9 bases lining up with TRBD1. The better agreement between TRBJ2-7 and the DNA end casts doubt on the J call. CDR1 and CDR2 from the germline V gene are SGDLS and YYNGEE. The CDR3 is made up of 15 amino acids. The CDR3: CASSAEGTGNYEQYF. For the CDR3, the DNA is TGTGCCAGCAGCGCAGAAGGGACAGGGAACTACGAGCAGTACTTC.

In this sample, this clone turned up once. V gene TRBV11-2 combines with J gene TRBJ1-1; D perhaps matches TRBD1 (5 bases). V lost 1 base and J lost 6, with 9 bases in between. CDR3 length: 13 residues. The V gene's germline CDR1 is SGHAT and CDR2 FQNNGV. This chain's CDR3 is CASSLVWGAEAFF. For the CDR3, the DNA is TGTGCCAGCAGCTTAGTGTGGGGCGCTGAAGCTTTCTTT.

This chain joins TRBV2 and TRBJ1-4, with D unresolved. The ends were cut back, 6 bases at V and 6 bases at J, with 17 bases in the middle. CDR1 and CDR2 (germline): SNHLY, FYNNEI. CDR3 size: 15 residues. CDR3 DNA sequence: TGTGCCAGCAGGCAGACATTCTTGACGGATGAAAAACTGTTTTTT. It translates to CASRQTFLTDEKLFF.

CDR3 sequence: CASAVTPSGGETQYF. In DNA form, the CDR3 reads TGTGCCAGCGCCGTTACCCCTAGCGGGGGCGAGACCCAGTACTTC. The J gene is TRBJ2-5, the V gene TRBV13; 10 bases are a match to TRBD2. Trimming at V came to 8 bases and at J to 5 bases, leaving 11 bases not matched to a gene. The CDR3 contains 15 residues. The germline V gene has CDR1 PRHDT and CDR2 FYEKMQ (reference sequence).

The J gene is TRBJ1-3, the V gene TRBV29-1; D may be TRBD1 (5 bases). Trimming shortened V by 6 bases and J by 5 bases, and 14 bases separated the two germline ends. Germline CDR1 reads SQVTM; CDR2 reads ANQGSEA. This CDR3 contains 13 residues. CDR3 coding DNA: TGCAGCGTCACCCCAGGGACTAGAAACACCATATATTTT. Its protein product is CSVTPGTRNTIYF.

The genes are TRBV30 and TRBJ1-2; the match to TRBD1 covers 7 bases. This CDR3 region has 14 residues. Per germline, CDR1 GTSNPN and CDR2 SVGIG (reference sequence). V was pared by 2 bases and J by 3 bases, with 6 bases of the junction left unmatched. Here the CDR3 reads CAWSRPGTDYGYTF. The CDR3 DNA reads TGTGCCTGGAGTAGGCCCGGGACAGACTATGGCTACACCTTC.

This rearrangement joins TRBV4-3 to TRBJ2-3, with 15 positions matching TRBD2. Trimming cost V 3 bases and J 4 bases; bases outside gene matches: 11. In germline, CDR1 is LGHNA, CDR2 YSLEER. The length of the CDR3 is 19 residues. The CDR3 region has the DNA TGCGCCAGCAGCCAGCACCCCCGGACTAGCGGGGGGGCCCCAGATACGCAGTATTTT. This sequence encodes CASSQHPRTSGGAPDTQYF.

In DNA form, the CDR3 reads TGTGCCAGCAGCTTGTCGGGAAGGGATAGCAATCAGCCCCAGCATTTT. Translation: CASSLSGRDSNQPQHF. This rearrangement joins TRBV5-6 to TRBJ1-5; no definite D call. Germline loops: CDR1 SGHDT, CDR2 YYEEEE. This CDR3 contains 16 residues. V dropped 1 base and J dropped 0 bases, with 11 bases sitting between them. The entire variable domain, with the rest obtained from reference TRBV5-6 and TRBJ1-5, is as follows: DAGVTQSPTHLIKTRGQQVTLRCSPKSGHDTVSWYQQALGQGPQFIFQYYEEEERQRGNFPDRFSGHQFPNYSSELNVNALLLGDSALYLCASSLSGRDSNQPQHFGDGTRLSIL.

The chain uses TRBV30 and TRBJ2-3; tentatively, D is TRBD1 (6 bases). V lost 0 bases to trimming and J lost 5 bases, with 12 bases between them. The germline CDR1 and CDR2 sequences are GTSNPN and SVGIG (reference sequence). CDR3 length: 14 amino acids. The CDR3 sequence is CAWSVGGDKDTQYF. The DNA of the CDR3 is TGTGCCTGGAGTGTTGGGGGCGATAAAGATACGCAGTATTTT.

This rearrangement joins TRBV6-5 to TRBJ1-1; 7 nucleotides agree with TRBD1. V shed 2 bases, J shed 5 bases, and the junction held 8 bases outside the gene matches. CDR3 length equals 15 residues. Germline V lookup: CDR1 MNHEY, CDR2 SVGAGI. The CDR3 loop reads CASSYKGTAGTEAFF. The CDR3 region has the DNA TGTGCCAGCAGTTACAAAGGGACAGCAGGGACTGAAGCTTTCTTT.

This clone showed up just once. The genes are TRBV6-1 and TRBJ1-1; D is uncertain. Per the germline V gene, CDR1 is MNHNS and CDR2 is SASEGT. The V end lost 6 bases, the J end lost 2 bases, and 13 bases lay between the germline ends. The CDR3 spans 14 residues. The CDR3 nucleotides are TGTGCCAGCAGGAGGACTTATTCAAACACTGAAGCTTTCTTT. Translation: CASRRTYSNTEAFF.